This T cell receptor (beta chain) was documented in a study of blood T cell repertoires in COVID-19 (dated by TCRdb to the early 2020s). Broadly, across the study: Samples covering the acute and convalescent phases of COVID-19 were provided by collaborators in the United States, Italy and Spain. Subjects who had been exposed to COVID-19, were actively infected with it, or had recovered from it provided the deeply sampled blood TCRbeta repertoires that made up the dataset. Where available, HLA class I and class II types were obtained from metadata supplied by the sample provider rather than from assay-based typing. The prospective study material was composed of cDNA or gDNA derived from T cells, B-cell-depleted T cells, or PBMCs. The samples were drawn from two sources: the first 160 participants of the ongoing ImmuneRACE study, and over 1,000 subjects contributed by 6 global collaborators. The repertoires were released in a freely available public database meant as a resource for research on the immune response to SARS-CoV-2. Nearly every sample came with metadata listing a de-identified subject ID, COVID-19 status, age in years and sex.

TCRbeta CDR3 regions were amplified from genomic DNA by means of the immunoSEQ Assay, a bias-controlled multiplex PCR. Per the authors' processing: The number of nucleated cells in each sample was estimated from the amplification of reference gene primers within the assay. To quantify the absolute abundance of each unique TCRbeta CDR3 rearrangement, sequence reads were collapsed and filtered. For each sample, productive Simpson clonality was calculated as the square root of Simpson's diversity index across productive rearrangements. TCRdb stores this immuneACCESS table with in-frame sequences only. Part of the clones is absent; in the studies checked, under half of the shortfall reflects unresolved V genes, and no reason is known for the rest. V and J calls and clone size are copied from that table; D and trimming were computed from the DNA. This sample has roughly 290,000 clones in its table, and approximately 84% of those were observed once. Around 2.1% of the sample lies in the top ten.

The CDR1 and CDR2 encoded by the germline V gene are MDHEN and SYDVKM. Relative to germline, V is 4 bases shorter and J is 3 bases shorter, with 9 bases between their ends. The CDR3 has 13 amino acids, counting the end cysteine and phenylalanine. Here the CDR3 DNA is all that survives: 39 bases in frame from base 1. A second Seattle source provided samples from volunteer blood donors who had recovered from COVID-19. The collaborating institutions used their own protocols to collect whole blood in K2EDTA tubes. For TCRbeta analysis, collaborator samples were shipped as frozen whole blood, as isolated PBMCs, or as DNA extracted from either sample type. This clone appeared a few times. What antigen it recognizes has not been identified. Nothing much larger sits one base from this clone, and base qualities are not available. Summary of the overall study and its limitations: Clinical and demographic metadata were provided uncurated, with the amount varying by source and participant.

The specimen sequenced was peripheral blood. The sequence joins TRBV28 to TRBJ1-2; the D gene remains uncertain. The sequence derives from a woman in her twenties or thirties who had recovered from COVID-19. The DNA reads TGTGCCAGCAGTTATCAGGTGGACTATGGCTACACCTTC. Translation gives CASSYQVDYGYTF.